This TCR beta chain was recorded in a study of blood T cell repertoires in COVID-19 (dated by TCRdb to the early 2020s). Broadly, across the study: Samples covering the acute and convalescent phases of COVID-19 were provided by collaborators in the United States, Italy and Spain. The samples were drawn from the first 160 participants of the ongoing ImmuneRACE study and from 950 to 1,500 subjects provided by 6 global collaborators. Subjects who had been exposed to COVID-19, were actively infected with it, or had recovered from it provided the deeply sampled blood TCRbeta repertoires that made up the dataset. Nearly every sample came with metadata listing a de-identified subject ID, COVID-19 status, age in years and sex. The material from the prospective study consisted of cDNA or gDNA derived from T cells, B-cell-depleted T cells, or PBMCs. The repertoires were released in a freely available public database meant as a resource for research on the immune response to SARS-CoV-2. Where available, HLA class I and class II types were obtained from metadata supplied by the sample provider rather than from assay-based typing.

The full study reports these points: The amount of clinical and demographic metadata varied by source and participant and was provided uncurated.

Of note for this clone: The specificity of this receptor is unknown. No base qualities exist here, and no much larger clone lies one base off it.

Samples from volunteer blood donors who had recovered from COVID-19 were contributed by a second Seattle source. Collaborating institutions collected whole blood in K2EDTA tubes following their own protocols. For TCRbeta analysis, collaborators shipped samples as frozen whole blood, isolated PBMCs, or DNA extracted from either of those sample types. The CDR3, from cysteine to phenylalanine, totals 15 residues. Kept here is only the CDR3 DNA, which spans 45 bases and is read in frame from base 1. The germline V gene (reference sequence) supplies CDR1 MNHEY and CDR2 SMNVEV. V and J lose 4 bases and 1 base, and a span of 11 bases separates them. TCRbeta CDR3 regions were amplified from genomic DNA using the immunoSEQ Assay, a bias-controlled multiplex PCR. Processing in the source paper ran as follows. The number of nucleated cells in each sample was estimated from the amplification of reference gene primers within the assay. To quantify the absolute abundance of each unique TCRbeta CDR3 rearrangement, sequence reads were collapsed and filtered. Productive Simpson clonality was computed per sample as the square root of Simpson's diversity index over productive rearrangements. TCRdb obtained this table from immuneACCESS and retained in-frame rearrangements with V and J assigned. These tables miss some clones; where compared with another copy, unresolved V genes account for less than half of the shortfall, and the remainder is unexplained. That table supplies the V and J calls and clone size; D and trimming were determined from the DNA. The sample table shows 250,000 or so clones, and 84% are seen once. Over 1.5% of the sample comes from the top ten.

The sequenced material came from peripheral blood. The source is a woman aged 40 to 50 who had recovered from COVID-19. This chain is built from TRBV27 and TRBJ2-1; TRBD1 might be the D gene, on 6 matching bases. The CDR3 here reads CASSYRVGSYNEQFF. The base sequence is TGTGCCAGCAGTTACAGGGTCGGTTCCTACAATGAGCAGTTCTTC.